Listed below are T cell receptor beta chains from one sample, sequenced in a study of response to subunit inactivated influenza vaccine. Using its own MiXCR run on the RT-PCR reads, TCRdb lists one record per CDR3 protein. The table includes a few hundred thousand distinct CDR3 sequences, 22% detected once. The sequencing used PBMCs from blood, collected 21 months after vaccination. These receptors all come from a man in his fifties or sixties who received an inactivated influenza vaccine. Each CDR3 is given with its conserved first and last residue. D genes are given only for firm matches. Rows may omit the clone size; those that give it use once, few, many or a size class.

v_call	d_call	j_call	clone_size	cdr3_nt	cdr3_aa
TRBV11-3	-	TRBJ2-1	few	TGTGCCAGCAGCTTTAGACGAGGGAATGAGCAGTTCTTC	CASSFRRGNEQFF
TRBV4-1	-	TRBJ1-2	many	TGCGCCAGCAGCCCCCCTTGGGGGGGGGGCTATGGCTACACCTTC	CASSPPWGGGYGYTF
TRBV24-1	-	TRBJ2-1	once	TGTGCCACCAGTGATTCGACAGCAAATGAGCAGTTCTTC	CATSDSTANEQFF
TRBV6-1	-	TRBJ1-2	few	TGTGCCAGCAGTCCCGACGGACGGCATGGCTACACCTTC	CASSPDGRHGYTF
TRBV3-1	-	TRBJ1-6	few	TGTGCCAGCAGCCAAAGAAGGCGCGGGGGATCACCCCTCCACTTT	CASSQRRRGGSPLHF
TRBV7-2	-	TRBJ2-3	-	TGTGCCAGCAGCTTAGGTCCAGCGGCAAGGGGTACGCAGTATTTT	CASSLGPAARGTQYF
TRBV20-1	TRBD2	TRBJ2-1	-	TGCAGTGCTAGAGGTCGGGCGGGAGACATGATTTACAATGAGCAGTTCTTC	CSARGRAGDMIYNEQFF
TRBV5-1	-	TRBJ1-1	-	TGCGCCAGTCGGGCAGAGGCCCGGATGAACACTGAAGCTTTCTTT	CASRAEARMNTEAFF
TRBV7-9	-	TRBJ1-1	-	TGTGCCAGCAAGCTCATCGGACGTATCACTGAAGCTTTCTTT	CASKLIGRITEAFF
TRBV3-1	TRBD2	TRBJ2-5	-	TGTGCCAGCAGCAGAAATGTCCTAGCGGGGGGTGAAGAGACCCAGTACTTC	CASSRNVLAGGEETQYF
TRBV25-1	-	TRBJ2-3	-	TGTGCCAGCAGTGGACGGACTGCTAGCACAGATACGCAGTATTTT	CASSGRTASTDTQYF
TRBV20-1	TRBD2	TRBJ2-5	-	TGCAGTGCTAGAGATGGCAGCGGGGGTTCTATCCAAGAGACCCAGTACTTC	CSARDGSGGSIQETQYF
TRBV10-3	-	TRBJ1-5	-	TGTGCCATCAGGTCCGACACCAGCAATCAGCCCCAGCATTTT	CAIRSDTSNQPQHF
TRBV29-1	TRBD1	TRBJ2-5	few	TGCAGCGGACTGACAGGGGGAGAGACCCAGTACTTC	CSGLTGGETQYF
TRBV3-1	-	TRBJ2-7	-	TGTGCCAGCAGCCTGGCAGGGGTTGGCCACGAGCAGTACTTC	CASSLAGVGHEQYF
TRBV20-1	-	TRBJ1-1	few	TGCAGTGCCCCTGGCCCCGGAGGGAACACTGAAGCTTTCTTT	CSAPGPGGNTEAFF
TRBV21-1	-	TRBJ2-7	-	TGTGCCAGCAGCAAGCCCGGACAGTTAGGTCCTAGCGGGAGTTTCCTGGTGTCCAAAGAGCAGTACTTC	CASSKPGQLGPSGSFLVSKEQYF
TRBV12-3/TRBV12-4	-	TRBJ1-3	-	TGTGCCAGCAGTTTCCCCGGGCTGAGCGGAAACACCATATATTTT	CASSFPGLSGNTIYF
TRBV6-2/TRBV6-3	-	TRBJ1-1	-	TGTGCCAGCAGTGCGACACTCACTGAAGCTTTCTTT	CASSATLTEAFF
TRBV4-3	-	TRBJ2-4	once	TGCGCCAGCAGCCAAGACTCTAAGGGCTACATTCAGTACTTC	CASSQDSKGYIQYF